Listed below are T cell receptor beta chains from one sample, sequenced in a study of blood T cell repertoires in COVID-19. Method: immunoSEQ multiplex PCR; TCRdb's copy keeps in-frame clones and lacks some. The table lists about 70,000 clones, roughly 81% of them singletons. Sample: peripheral blood. Receptor source: a man older than 75 with acute or convalescent COVID-19. Each CDR3 is given with its conserved first and last residue. The D gene is left open where the match is weak. Size values are once, few and many counts, or a class for expanded clones, and some rows have none.

d_gene: TRBD1
abundance: -
j_gene: TRBJ1-1
v_gene: TRBV7-2
CDR3aa: CASSLAAGGSTEAFF
CDR3nt: TGTGCCAGCAGCTTAGCAGCAGGGGGTAGCACTGAAGCTTTCTTT

d_gene: TRBD2
abundance: -
j_gene: TRBJ2-7
v_gene: TRBV29-1
CDR3aa: CSVEQRGYEQYF
CDR3nt: TGCAGCGTTGAACAGCGGGGGTACGAGCAGTACTTC

d_gene: TRBD2
abundance: -
j_gene: TRBJ2-1
v_gene: TRBV6-1
CDR3aa: CASSALTSGRGIEQFF
CDR3nt: TGTGCCAGCAGTGCCCTGACTAGCGGGAGGGGGATTGAGCAGTTCTTC

d_gene: TRBD1
abundance: -
j_gene: TRBJ2-7
v_gene: TRBV7-2
CDR3aa: CASSERGQTSYEQYF
CDR3nt: TGTGCCAGCAGCGAAAGGGGACAGACCTCCTACGAGCAGTACTTC

d_gene: -
abundance: -
j_gene: TRBJ1-3
v_gene: TRBV19
CDR3aa: CASSPIRGSGNTIYF
CDR3nt: TGTGCCAGTAGTCCCATCAGGGGTTCTGGAAACACCATATATTTT

d_gene: -
abundance: -
j_gene: TRBJ2-7
v_gene: TRBV7-2
CDR3aa: CASSFLRGSPYEQYF
CDR3nt: TGTGCCAGCAGCTTCCTCAGGGGTTCCCCCTACGAGCAGTACTTC

d_gene: TRBD1
abundance: few
j_gene: TRBJ2-4
v_gene: TRBV28
CDR3aa: CASSPSRGRNIQYF
CDR3nt: TGTGCCAGCAGCCCTTCCAGGGGGAGAAACATTCAGTACTTC

d_gene: TRBD1
abundance: few
j_gene: TRBJ2-1
v_gene: TRBV4-3
CDR3aa: CASSQDAGGFSYNEQFF
CDR3nt: TGCGCCAGCAGCCAAGATGCAGGGGGCTTCTCCTACAATGAGCAGTTCTTC

d_gene: TRBD2
abundance: -
j_gene: TRBJ2-1
v_gene: TRBV14
CDR3aa: CASSPAPVGGGYNEQFF
CDR3nt: TGTGCCAGCAGCCCGGCCCCCGTCGGGGGGGGATACAATGAGCAGTTCTTC

d_gene: TRBD1
abundance: once
j_gene: TRBJ2-7
v_gene: TRBV7-9
CDR3aa: CASRESGGYSYEQYF
CDR3nt: TGTGCCAGCAGAGAATCAGGGGGTTACTCCTACGAGCAGTACTTC

d_gene: -
abundance: -
j_gene: TRBJ2-7
v_gene: TRBV6-5
CDR3aa: CASSYSFDSSYEQYF
CDR3nt: TGTGCCAGCAGTTACAGTTTCGACAGCTCCTACGAGCAGTACTTC

d_gene: TRBD2
abundance: -
j_gene: TRBJ2-5
v_gene: TRBV5-4
CDR3aa: CPGGSGDQETQYF
CDR3nt: TGTCCAGGAGGTAGCGGGGATCAAGAGACCCAGTACTTC

d_gene: TRBD2
abundance: -
j_gene: TRBJ2-5
v_gene: TRBV10-1
CDR3aa: CAGGQETQYF
CDR3nt: TGTGCGGGGGGTCAAGAGACCCAGTACTTC

d_gene: -
abundance: -
j_gene: TRBJ2-7
v_gene: TRBV7-8
CDR3aa: CASSRDTYEQYF
CDR3nt: TGTGCCAGCAGCCGGGACACCTACGAGCAGTACTTC

d_gene: -
abundance: -
j_gene: TRBJ1-2
v_gene: TRBV28
CDR3aa: CASSLYAELSNYGYTF
CDR3nt: TGTGCCAGCAGTTTGTACGCGGAGCTCTCTAACTATGGCTACACCTTC

d_gene: -
abundance: -
j_gene: TRBJ2-6
v_gene: TRBV4-2
CDR3aa: CASSQDRGSGANVLTF
CDR3nt: TGTGCCAGCAGCCAAGATCGGGGTTCAGGGGCCAACGTCCTGACTTTC

d_gene: -
abundance: -
j_gene: TRBJ1-5
v_gene: TRBV19
CDR3aa: CASSRATSGNQPQHF
CDR3nt: TGTGCCAGTAGTAGGGCCACCTCGGGCAATCAGCCCCAGCATTTT

d_gene: TRBD1
abundance: -
j_gene: TRBJ2-3
v_gene: TRBV18
CDR3aa: CASSPAGTGDATDTQYF
CDR3nt: TGTGCCAGCTCACCGGCCGGGACAGGGGACGCCACAGATACGCAGTATTTT

d_gene: TRBD1
abundance: -
j_gene: TRBJ2-2
v_gene: TRBV2
CDR3aa: CASSEQGANTGELFF
CDR3nt: TGTGCCAGCAGTGAACAGGGGGCGAACACCGGGGAGCTGTTTTTT

d_gene: TRBD1
abundance: -
j_gene: TRBJ1-1
v_gene: TRBV29-1
CDR3aa: CSVEVGTGQEAFF
CDR3nt: TGCAGCGTTGAAGTCGGGACAGGGCAAGAAGCTTTCTTT

d_gene: -
abundance: -
j_gene: TRBJ1-5
v_gene: TRBV28
CDR3aa: CASSFGWSQPQHF
CDR3nt: TGTGCCAGCAGTTTTGGATGGAGTCAGCCCCAGCATTTT

d_gene: -
abundance: once
j_gene: TRBJ1-2
v_gene: TRBV7-2
CDR3aa: CASSLAADIYGYTF
CDR3nt: TGTGCCAGCAGCTTAGCCGCGGACATCTATGGCTACACCTTC

d_gene: TRBD1
abundance: -
j_gene: TRBJ2-1
v_gene: TRBV7-8
CDR3aa: CASTPREGQGYNEQFF
CDR3nt: TGTGCCAGCACCCCCCGCGAAGGACAGGGCTACAATGAGCAGTTCTTC

d_gene: TRBD1
abundance: once
j_gene: TRBJ2-6
v_gene: TRBV5-4
CDR3aa: CASTRWGQGASGANVLTF
CDR3nt: TGTGCCAGCACCCGGTGGGGACAGGGGGCCTCTGGGGCCAACGTCCTGACTTTC

d_gene: -
abundance: -
j_gene: TRBJ1-2
v_gene: TRBV4-3
CDR3aa: CASSGVSRDGGYTF
CDR3nt: TGCGCCAGCAGCGGCGTCAGCAGGGATGGCGGCTACACCTTC

d_gene: -
abundance: many
j_gene: TRBJ2-5
v_gene: TRBV6-6
CDR3aa: CASSYTGGTQYF
CDR3nt: TGTGCCAGCAGTTACACCGGTGGGACCCAGTACTTC

d_gene: -
abundance: -
j_gene: TRBJ2-7
v_gene: TRBV6-5
CDR3aa: CASSSGKIGEQYF
CDR3nt: TGTGCCAGCAGTTCCGGGAAAATAGGCGAGCAGTACTTC

d_gene: TRBD1
abundance: -
j_gene: TRBJ1-1
v_gene: TRBV3-1/TRBV3-2
CDR3aa: CASSHRSGGFGTEAFF
CDR3nt: TGTGCCAGCAGCCATCGCTCAGGGGGCTTCGGCACTGAAGCTTTCTTT

d_gene: TRBD1
abundance: -
j_gene: TRBJ1-2
v_gene: TRBV7-2
CDR3aa: CASSIRRTGKGYTF
CDR3nt: TGTGCCAGCAGCATACGTAGGACAGGGAAAGGCTACACCTTC

d_gene: -
abundance: few
j_gene: TRBJ1-5
v_gene: TRBV6-2/TRBV6-3
CDR3aa: CASSYLRGNQPQHF
CDR3nt: TGTGCCAGCAGTTACCTTCGGGGTAATCAGCCCCAGCATTTT

d_gene: TRBD1
abundance: once
j_gene: TRBJ2-7
v_gene: TRBV5-6
CDR3aa: CASSRDRRYEQYF
CDR3nt: TGTGCCAGCAGCCGGGACAGGCGCTACGAGCAGTACTTC

d_gene: -
abundance: -
j_gene: TRBJ1-2
v_gene: TRBV6-1
CDR3aa: CASIIEGVLGYGYTF
CDR3nt: TGTGCCAGCATCATTGAGGGGGTTCTTGGTTATGGCTACACCTTC

d_gene: TRBD1
abundance: -
j_gene: TRBJ1-4
v_gene: TRBV18
CDR3aa: CASSPGGQGRRLFF
CDR3nt: TGTGCCAGCTCCCCGGGGGGACAGGGCCGCCGACTGTTTTTT